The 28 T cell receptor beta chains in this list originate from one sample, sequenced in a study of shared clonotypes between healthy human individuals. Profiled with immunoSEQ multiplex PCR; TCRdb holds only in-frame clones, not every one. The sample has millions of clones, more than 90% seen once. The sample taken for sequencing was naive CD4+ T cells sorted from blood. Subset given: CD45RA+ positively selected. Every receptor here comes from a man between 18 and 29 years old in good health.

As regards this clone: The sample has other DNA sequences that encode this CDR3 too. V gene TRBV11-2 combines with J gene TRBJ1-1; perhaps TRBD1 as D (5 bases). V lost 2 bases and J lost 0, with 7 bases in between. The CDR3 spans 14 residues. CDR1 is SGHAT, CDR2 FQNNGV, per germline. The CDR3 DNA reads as TGTGCCAGCAGCTTACGACAGCTGAACACTGAAGCTTTCTTT. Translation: CASSLRQLNTEAFF.

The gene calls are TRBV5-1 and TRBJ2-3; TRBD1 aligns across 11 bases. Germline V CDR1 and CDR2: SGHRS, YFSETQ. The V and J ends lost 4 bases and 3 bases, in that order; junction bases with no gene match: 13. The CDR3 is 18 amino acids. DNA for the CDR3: TGCGCCAGCAGCAAAGGACCGATAGGGACAGGGGGAACAGATACGCAGTATTTT. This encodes CASSKGPIGTGGTDTQYF.

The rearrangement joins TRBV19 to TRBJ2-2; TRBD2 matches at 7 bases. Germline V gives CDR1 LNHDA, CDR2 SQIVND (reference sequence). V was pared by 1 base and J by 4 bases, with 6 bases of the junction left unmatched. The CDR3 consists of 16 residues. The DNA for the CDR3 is TGTGCCAGTAGTATAGCGAGCGGGGTTCCCACCGGGGAGCTGTTTTTT. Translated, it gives CASSIASGVPTGELFF. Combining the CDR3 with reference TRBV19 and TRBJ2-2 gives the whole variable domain DGGITQSPKYLFRKEGQNVTLSCEQNLNHDAMYWYRQDPGQGLRLIYYSQIVNDFQKGDIAEGYSVSREKKESFPLTVTSAQKNPTAFYLCASSIASGVPTGELFFGEGSRLTVL.

CDR3 sequence (DNA): TGCGCCAGCAGCCAAGATGGTGGAGGGGGCACCGGGCAGCCCCAGCATTTT. This codes for CASSQDGGGGTGQPQHF. This chain connects TRBV4-1 to TRBJ1-5; 7 nucleotides align to TRBD1. The trim removed 0 bases at V and 7 bases at J, leaving 12 bases unmatched. The germline V gene has CDR1 MGHRA and CDR2 YSYEKL. The CDR3 runs 17 residues.

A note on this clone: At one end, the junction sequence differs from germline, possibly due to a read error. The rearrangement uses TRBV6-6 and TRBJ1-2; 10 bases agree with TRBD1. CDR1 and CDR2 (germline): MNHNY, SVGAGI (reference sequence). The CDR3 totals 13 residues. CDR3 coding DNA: TGTGCCAGCAGTTACGATTTTCGGGACAGGGGTAACTTC. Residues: CASSYDFRDRGNF.

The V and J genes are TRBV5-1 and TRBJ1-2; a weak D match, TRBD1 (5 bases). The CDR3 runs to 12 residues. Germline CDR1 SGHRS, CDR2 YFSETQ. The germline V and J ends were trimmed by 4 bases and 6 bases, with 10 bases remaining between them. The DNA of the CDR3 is TGCGCCAGCAGCCGGGACTTTGATGGCTACACCTTC. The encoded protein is CASSRDFDGYTF. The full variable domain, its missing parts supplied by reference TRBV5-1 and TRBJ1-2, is KAGVTQTPRYLIKTRGQQVTLSCSPISGHRSVSWYQQTPGQGLQFLFEYFSETQRNKGNFPGRFSGRQFSNSRSEMNVSTLELGDSALYLCASSRDFDGYTFGSGTRLTVV.

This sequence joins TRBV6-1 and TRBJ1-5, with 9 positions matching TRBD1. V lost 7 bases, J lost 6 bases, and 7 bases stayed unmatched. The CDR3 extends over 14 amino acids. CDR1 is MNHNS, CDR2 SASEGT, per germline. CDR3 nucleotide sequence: TGTGCCAGCAATATGGACAGGGGTGGTCAGCCCCAGCATTTT. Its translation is CASNMDRGGQPQHF.

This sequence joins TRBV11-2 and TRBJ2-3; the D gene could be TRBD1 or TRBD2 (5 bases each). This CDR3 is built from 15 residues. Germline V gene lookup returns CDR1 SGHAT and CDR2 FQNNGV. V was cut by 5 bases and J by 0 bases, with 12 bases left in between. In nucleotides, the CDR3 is TGTGCCAGCAGCCCCCGGGGACCTAGCACAGATACGCAGTATTTT. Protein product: CASSPRGPSTDTQYF. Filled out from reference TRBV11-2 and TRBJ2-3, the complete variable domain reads EAGVAQSPRYKIIEKRQSVAFWCNPISGHATLYWYQQILGQGPKLLIQFQNNGVVDDSQLPKDRFSAERLKGVDSTLKIQPAKLEDSAVYLCASSPRGPSTDTQYFGPGTRLTVL.

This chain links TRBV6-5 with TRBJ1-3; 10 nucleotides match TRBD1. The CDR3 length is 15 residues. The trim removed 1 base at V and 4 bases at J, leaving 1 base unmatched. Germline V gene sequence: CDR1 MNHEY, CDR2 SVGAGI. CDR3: CASSYLGQGGNTIYF. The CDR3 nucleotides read TGTGCCAGCAGTTACTTGGGACAGGGGGGAAACACCATATATTTT.

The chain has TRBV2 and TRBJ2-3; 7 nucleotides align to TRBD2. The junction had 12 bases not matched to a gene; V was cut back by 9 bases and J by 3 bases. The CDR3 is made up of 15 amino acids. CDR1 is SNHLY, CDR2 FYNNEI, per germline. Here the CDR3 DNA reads TGTGCCAGAACTACCGGCGGGAGTAGGACAGATACGCAGTATTTT. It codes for CARTTGGSRTDTQYF.

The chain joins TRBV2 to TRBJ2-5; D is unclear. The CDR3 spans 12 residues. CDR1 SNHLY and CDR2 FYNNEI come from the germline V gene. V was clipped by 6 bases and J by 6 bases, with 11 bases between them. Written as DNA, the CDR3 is TGTGCCAGCAGCTCACTATCGCAGACCCAGTACTTC. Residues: CASSSLSQTQYF.

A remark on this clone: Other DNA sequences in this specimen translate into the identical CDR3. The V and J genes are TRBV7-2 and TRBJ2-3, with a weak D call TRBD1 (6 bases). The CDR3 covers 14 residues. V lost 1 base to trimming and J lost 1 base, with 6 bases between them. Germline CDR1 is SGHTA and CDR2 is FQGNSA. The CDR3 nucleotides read TGTGCCAGCAGCTTAGGACAGGGCACAGATACGCAGTATTTT. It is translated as CASSLGQGTDTQYF.

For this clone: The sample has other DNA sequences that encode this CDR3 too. The chain's CDR3 is CASSPGLAGGMTDTQYF. The CDR3 region has the DNA TGCGCCAGCAGCCCGGGACTAGCGGGGGGGATGACAGATACGCAGTATTTT. J is TRBJ2-3 and V is TRBV5-1; 16 nucleotides match TRBD2. CDR1 is SGHRS, CDR2 YFSETQ, per germline. V lost 4 bases and J lost 3; bases outside the gene matches: 5. CDR3 length: 17 residues.

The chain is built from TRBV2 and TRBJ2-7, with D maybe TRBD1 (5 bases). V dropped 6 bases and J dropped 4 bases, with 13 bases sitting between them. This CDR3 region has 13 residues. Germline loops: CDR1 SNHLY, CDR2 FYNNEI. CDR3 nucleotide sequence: TGTGCCAGCAGCCAGGGCCTGAATTACGAGCAGTACTTC. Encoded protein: CASSQGLNYEQYF.

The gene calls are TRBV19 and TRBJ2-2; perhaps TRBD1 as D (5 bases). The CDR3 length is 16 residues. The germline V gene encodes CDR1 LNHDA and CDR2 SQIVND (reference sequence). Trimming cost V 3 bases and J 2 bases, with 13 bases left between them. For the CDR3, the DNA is TGTGCCAGTAGTATCCAGGGTGGGAAAAACACCGGGGAGCTGTTTTTT. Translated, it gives CASSIQGGKNTGELFF.

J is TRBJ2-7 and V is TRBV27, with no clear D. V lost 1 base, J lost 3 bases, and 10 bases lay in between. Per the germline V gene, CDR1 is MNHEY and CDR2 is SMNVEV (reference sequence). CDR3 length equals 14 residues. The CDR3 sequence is CASSLFGINYEQYF. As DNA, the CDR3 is TGTGCCAGCAGTTTATTTGGGATAAACTACGAGCAGTACTTC.

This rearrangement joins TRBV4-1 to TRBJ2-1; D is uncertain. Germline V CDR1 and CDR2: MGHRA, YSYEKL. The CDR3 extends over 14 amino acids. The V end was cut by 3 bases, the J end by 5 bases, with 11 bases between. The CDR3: CASSHAPVNNEQFF. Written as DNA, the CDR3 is TGCGCCAGCAGCCATGCCCCAGTGAACAATGAGCAGTTCTTC.

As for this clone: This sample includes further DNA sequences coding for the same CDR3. The CDR3 DNA follows: TGCGCCAGCAGCCTTAGAGAGTCCTACGAGCAGTACTTC. This gives the protein CASSLRESYEQYF. The rearrangement links TRBV5-1 to TRBJ2-7; no definite D call. Germline CDR1 SGHRS, CDR2 YFSETQ. This CDR3 has 13 amino acids. Trimming shortened V by 4 bases and J by 1 base, and 9 bases separated the two germline ends.

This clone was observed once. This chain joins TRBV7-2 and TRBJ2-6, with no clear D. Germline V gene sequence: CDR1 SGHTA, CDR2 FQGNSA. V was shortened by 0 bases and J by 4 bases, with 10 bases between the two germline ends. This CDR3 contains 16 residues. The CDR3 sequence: CASSLAKQPGANVLTF. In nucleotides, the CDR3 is TGTGCCAGCAGCTTAGCAAAACAGCCCGGGGCCAACGTCCTGACTTTC.

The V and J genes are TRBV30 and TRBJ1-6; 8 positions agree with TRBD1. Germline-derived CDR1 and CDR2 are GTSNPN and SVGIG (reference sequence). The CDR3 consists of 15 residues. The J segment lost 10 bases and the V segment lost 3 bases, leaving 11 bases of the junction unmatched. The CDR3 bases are TGTGCCTGGAGCCACGAGACAGGGGCACGCTCACCCCTCCACTTT. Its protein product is CAWSHETGARSPLHF. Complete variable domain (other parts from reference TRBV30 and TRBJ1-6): SQTIHQWPATLVQPVGSPLSLECTVEGTSNPNLYWYRQAAGRGLQLLFYSVGIGQISSEVPQNLSASRPQDRQFILSSKKLLLSDSGFYLCAWSHETGARSPLHFGNGTRLTVT.

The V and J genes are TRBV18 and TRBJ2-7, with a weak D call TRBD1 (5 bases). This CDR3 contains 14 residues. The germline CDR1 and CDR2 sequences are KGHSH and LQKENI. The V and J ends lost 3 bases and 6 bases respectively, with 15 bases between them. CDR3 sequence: CASSPRQGISEQYF. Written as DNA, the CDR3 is TGTGCCAGCTCACCGAGGCAGGGAATTTCCGAGCAGTACTTC. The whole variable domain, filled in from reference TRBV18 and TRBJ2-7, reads NAGVMQNPRHLVRRRGQEARLRCSPMKGHSHVYWYRQLPEEGLKFMVYLQKENIIDESGMPKERFSAEFPKEGPSILRIQQVVRGDSAAYFCASSPRQGISEQYFGPGTRLTVT.

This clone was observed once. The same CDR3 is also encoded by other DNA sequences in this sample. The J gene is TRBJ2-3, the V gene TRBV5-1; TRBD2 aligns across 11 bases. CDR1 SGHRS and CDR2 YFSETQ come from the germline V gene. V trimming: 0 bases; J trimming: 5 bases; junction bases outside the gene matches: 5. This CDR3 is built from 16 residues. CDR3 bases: TGCGCCAGCAGCTTGGGGCTAGCGGGGGGCGTAGATACGCAGTATTTT. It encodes CASSLGLAGGVDTQYF.

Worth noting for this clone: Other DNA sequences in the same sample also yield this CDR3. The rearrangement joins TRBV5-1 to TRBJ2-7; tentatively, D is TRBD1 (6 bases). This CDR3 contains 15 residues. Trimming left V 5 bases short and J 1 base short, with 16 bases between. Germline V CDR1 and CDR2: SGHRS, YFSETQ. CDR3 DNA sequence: TGCGCCAGCAGTTTAGTGACAGGACCTTCCTACGAGCAGTACTTC. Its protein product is CASSLVTGPSYEQYF.

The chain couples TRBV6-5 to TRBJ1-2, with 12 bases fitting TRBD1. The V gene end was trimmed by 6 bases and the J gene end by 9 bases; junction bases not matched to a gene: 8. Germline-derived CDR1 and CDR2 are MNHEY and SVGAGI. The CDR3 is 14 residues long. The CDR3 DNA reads TGTGCCAGCAGCTTACCAGGGACAGGGGGCAGCTACACCTTC. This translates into CASSLPGTGGSYTF.

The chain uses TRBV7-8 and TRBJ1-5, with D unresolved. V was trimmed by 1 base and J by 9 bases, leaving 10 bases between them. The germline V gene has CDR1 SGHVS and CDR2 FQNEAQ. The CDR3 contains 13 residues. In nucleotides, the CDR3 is TGTGCCAGCAGCTTAGGGGCCTCAGGGCCCCAGCATTTT. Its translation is CASSLGASGPQHF. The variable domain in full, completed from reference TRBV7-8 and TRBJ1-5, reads GAGVSQSPRYKVAKRGQDVALRCDPISGHVSLFWYQQALGQGPEFLTYFQNEAQLDKSGLPSDRFFAERPEGSVSTLKIQRTQQEDSAVYLCASSLGASGPQHFGDGTRLSIL.

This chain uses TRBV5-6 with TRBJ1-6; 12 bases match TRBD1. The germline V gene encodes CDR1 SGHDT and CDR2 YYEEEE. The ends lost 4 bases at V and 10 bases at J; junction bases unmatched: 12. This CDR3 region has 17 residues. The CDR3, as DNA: TGTGCCAGCAGCCCGGGGACAGGGGGCAGGTTAGGATCACCCCTCCACTTT. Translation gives CASSPGTGGRLGSPLHF.

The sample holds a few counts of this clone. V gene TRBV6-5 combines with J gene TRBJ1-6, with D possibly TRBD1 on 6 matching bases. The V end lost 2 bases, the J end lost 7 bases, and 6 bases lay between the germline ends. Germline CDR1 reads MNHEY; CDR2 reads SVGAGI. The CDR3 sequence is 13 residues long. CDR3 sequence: CASSYTGNSPLHF. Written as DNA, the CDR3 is TGTGCCAGCAGTTACACAGGGAATTCACCCCTCCACTTT.

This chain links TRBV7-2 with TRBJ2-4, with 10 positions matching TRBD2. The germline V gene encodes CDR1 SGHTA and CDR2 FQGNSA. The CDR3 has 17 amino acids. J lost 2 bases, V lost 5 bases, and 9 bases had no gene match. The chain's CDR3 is CASSDERGGMSKNIQYF. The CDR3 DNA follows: TGTGCCAGCAGCGACGAGCGGGGGGGCATGTCCAAAAACATTCAGTACTTC. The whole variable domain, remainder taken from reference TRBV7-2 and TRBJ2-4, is GAGVSQSPSNKVTEKGKDVELRCDPISGHTALYWYRQSLGQGLEFLIYFQGNSAPDKSGLPSDRFSAERTGGSVSTLTIQRTQQEDSAVYLCASSDERGGMSKNIQYFGAGTRLSVL.